This TCR beta chain was sequenced during a study of blood T cell repertoires in COVID-19. Looking at the study overall: The United States, Italy and Spain supplied acute and convalescent COVID-19 samples. In each case, the material was cDNA or gDNA derived from T cells, B-cell-depleted T cells, or PBMCs.

Study processing details: Amplifying reference gene primers gave estimates of nucleated cell counts. Measured with immunoSEQ multiplex PCR; TCRdb has only the in-frame clones, and not every one. The V and J calls and clone size were taken over from that table, and D and trimming were inferred from the DNA. The repertoire has over 100,000 clones, more than 65% of them found once; the top ten carry around 8%. Trimming removed 8 bases from V and 6 bases from J; junction bases left unmatched: 15. There are 16 residues in the CDR3. Germline assignment: CDR1 MNHEY and CDR2 SMNVEV (reference sequence). The chain couples TRBV27 to TRBJ2-2; the match to TRBD2 covers 7 bases. The receptor was isolated from a woman of 80 years or more with active or convalescent COVID-19. The sequencing sample was made of peripheral blood. CDR3 amino acids: CASAGDGRAGAGELFF. As DNA, the CDR3 is TGTGCCAGCGCCGGGGACGGCAGGGCGGGGGCCGGGGAGCTGTTTTTT.